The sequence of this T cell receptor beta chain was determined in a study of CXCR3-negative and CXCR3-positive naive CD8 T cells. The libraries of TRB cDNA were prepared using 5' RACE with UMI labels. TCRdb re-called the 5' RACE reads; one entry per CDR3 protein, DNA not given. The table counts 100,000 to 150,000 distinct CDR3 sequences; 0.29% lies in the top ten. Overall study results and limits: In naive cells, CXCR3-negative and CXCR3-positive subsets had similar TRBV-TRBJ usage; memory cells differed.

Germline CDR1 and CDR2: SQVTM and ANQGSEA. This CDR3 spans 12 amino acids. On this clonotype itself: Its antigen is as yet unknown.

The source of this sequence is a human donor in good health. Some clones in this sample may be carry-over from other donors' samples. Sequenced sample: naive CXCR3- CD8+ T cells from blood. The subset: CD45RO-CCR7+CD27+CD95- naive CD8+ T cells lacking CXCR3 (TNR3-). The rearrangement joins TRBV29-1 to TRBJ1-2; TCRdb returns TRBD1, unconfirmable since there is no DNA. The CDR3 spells CSVGGQGYGYTF.